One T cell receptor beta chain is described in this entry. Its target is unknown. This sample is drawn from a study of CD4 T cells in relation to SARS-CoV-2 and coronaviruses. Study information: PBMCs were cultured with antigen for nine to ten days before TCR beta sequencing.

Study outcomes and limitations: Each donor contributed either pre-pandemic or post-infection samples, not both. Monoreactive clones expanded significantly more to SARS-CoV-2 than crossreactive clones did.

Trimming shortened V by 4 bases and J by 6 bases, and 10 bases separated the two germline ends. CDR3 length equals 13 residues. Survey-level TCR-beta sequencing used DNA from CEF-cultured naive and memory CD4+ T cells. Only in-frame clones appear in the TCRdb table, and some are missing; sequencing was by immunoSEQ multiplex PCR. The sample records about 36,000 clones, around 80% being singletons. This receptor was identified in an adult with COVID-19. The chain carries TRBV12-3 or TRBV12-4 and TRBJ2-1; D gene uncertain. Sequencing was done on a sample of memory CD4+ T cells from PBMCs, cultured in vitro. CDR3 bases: TGTGCCAGCAGTTCAAGATTGGGCAATGAGCAGTTCTTC. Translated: CASSSRLGNEQFF.